These 19 T cell receptor beta chains were all obtained from the same sample, sequenced in a study of T cells in Graves' hyperthyroidism and ophthalmopathy. TCR beta CDR3 regions were amplified from RNA. First-round RT-PCR targeting the TCR CDR3 was performed with the HTBI primer set. TCRdb ran MiXCR on the multiplex PCR reads and lists one entry per CDR3 protein. The sample yields approximately 330,000 distinct CDR3 sequences, roughly 13% seen once. Sequenced material: blood. Source of these receptors: a woman between 35 and 50 years old with Graves' ophthalmopathy.

With regard to this clonotype: A much larger clonotype is one base distant, so this may be a read error. The chain recombines TRBV6-1 with TRBJ1-5; possible D gene TRBD1, 6 bases. CDR1 is MNHNS, CDR2 SASEGT, per germline. V was clipped by 8 bases and J by 2 bases, with 16 bases between them. The CDR3 is 15 residues long. The CDR3 here is CASGIGGTRNQPQHF. CDR3 DNA sequence: TGTGCCAGCGGAATTGGGGGGACACGCAATCAGCCCCAGCATTTT.

The chain recombines TRBV5-6 with TRBJ1-6; the D gene is possibly TRBD1 (6 bases). This CDR3 comprises 13 residues. Germline values: CDR1 SGHDT, CDR2 YYEEEE. Trimming cost V 4 bases and J 10 bases, with 12 bases left between them. The CDR3 region is CASSPIQGSPLHF. CDR3 sequence (DNA): TGTGCCAGCAGCCCGATACAGGGATCACCCCTCCACTTT.

For this clonotype: With a much larger clone just one base away, this may be a read error. Likely a read error: the CDR3 ends without its conserved phenylalanine or tryptophan. The chain employs TRBV6-4 and TRBJ2-2; D gene uncertain. The CDR3 runs to 15 residues. V was trimmed by 8 bases and J by 0 bases, leaving 13 bases between them. Germline values: CDR1 MRHNA, CDR2 SNTAGT. The CDR3 reads CASYNGPPNTGELFI. CDR3 nucleotides: TGTGCCAGCTATAACGGGCCCCCGAACACCGGGGAGCTGTTTATT.

Details on this clonotype: This likely comes from a read error, as the CDR3 has no conserved phenylalanine or tryptophan at its end. The V and J genes are TRBV7-9 and TRBJ2-1; D gene ambiguous. CDR3 length equals 11 residues. Per germline, CDR1 SEHNR and CDR2 FQNEAQ (reference sequence). The V end was cut by 3 bases, the J end by 7 bases, with 4 bases between. In DNA form, the CDR3 reads TGTGCCAGCAGCTTGGGAAATGAGCAGTTCTTA. Amino acids: CASSLGNEQFL.

This rearrangement joins TRBV28 to TRBJ2-1; 7 positions match TRBD2. Trimming took 5 bases from V and 7 from J; bases not matched to a gene: 11. This CDR3 comprises 15 residues. The germline gives CDR1 MDHEN, CDR2 SYDVKM. The CDR3 nucleotides read TGTGCCAGCAGTCTCGCCGGCGGGAGTATGAATGAGCAGTTCTTC. This gives the protein CASSLAGGSMNEQFF.

At least ten counts were recorded for this clonotype. This sequence joins TRBV10-3 and TRBJ1-5, with TRBD1 matching 12 bases. Per germline, CDR1 ENHRY and CDR2 SYGVKD. This CDR3 contains 16 residues. J was trimmed by 7 bases and V by 5 bases; bases with no gene match: 9. CDR3 DNA sequence: TGTGCCATCAGTCCCTCGGGACAGGGGGCTGGCCAGCCCCAGCATTTT. It is translated as CAISPSGQGAGQPQHF.

This clonotype was detected a few times. V usage is TRBV5-6 and J usage is TRBJ2-1; 10 bases are shared with TRBD2. Germline values: CDR1 SGHDT, CDR2 YYEEEE. CDR3 length equals 17 residues. The V gene end was trimmed by 4 bases and the J gene end by 1 base; junction bases not matched to a gene: 8. The CDR3 DNA reads TGTGCCAGCAGCCCGGCCCCTAGCGGGAGTTCCTACAATGAGCAGTTCTTC. This encodes CASSPAPSGSSYNEQFF.

This clonotype was counted many times. This chain links TRBV2 with TRBJ2-1; D remains ambiguous. V lost 4 bases and J 9 bases, leaving 7 bases between the germline ends. The CDR3 loop spans 11 amino acids. The germline V gene encodes CDR1 SNHLY and CDR2 FYNNEI. The CDR3, as DNA: TGTGCCAGCAGTGGTTACTTTGAGCAGTTCTTC. It yields the protein CASSGYFEQFF.

This clonotype occurred many times. V gene TRBV28 combines with J gene TRBJ1-4; D uncertain. Germline CDR1 is MDHEN and CDR2 is SYDVKM. The CDR3 has 17 amino acids. V lost 7 bases, J lost 5 bases, and 23 bases lay in between. As DNA, the CDR3 is TGTGCCAGCACTATAGATGGGGTTTGGAGCCGAAATGAAAAACTGTTTTTT. Translating it yields CASTIDGVWSRNEKLFF.

This clonotype was detected ten times or more. V gene TRBV9 combines with J gene TRBJ2-7; 8 nucleotides agree with TRBD1. The CDR3 totals 13 residues. Trimming removed 4 bases from V and 5 bases from J; junction bases left unmatched: 5. The germline gives CDR1 SGDLS, CDR2 YYNGEE. The chain's CDR3 is CASSNRQGNEQYF. CDR3 nucleotide sequence: TGTGCCAGCAGCAATCGACAGGGGAACGAGCAGTACTTC. The whole variable domain, remainder taken from reference TRBV9 and TRBJ2-7, is DSGVTQTPKHLITATGQRVTLRCSPRSGDLSVYWYQQSLDQGLQFLIQYYNGEERAKGNILERFSAQQFPDLHSELNLSSLELGDSALYFCASSNRQGNEQYFGPGTRLTVT.

The chain uses TRBV7-2 and TRBJ2-3; the D is unclear. Trimming took off 2 bases at V and 0 bases at J, with 15 bases between the two ends. This CDR3 comprises 17 residues. Germline V gene lookup returns CDR1 SGHTA and CDR2 FQGNSA. CDR3 sequence (DNA): TGTGCCAGCAGCTTAAGAACGTGGAGCGTTAGCACAGATACGCAGTATTTT. Its translation: CASSLRTWSVSTDTQYF.

This clonotype was picked up many times. The chain is built from TRBV28 and TRBJ1-5; no reliable D call. In germline, CDR1 is MDHEN, CDR2 SYDVKM. V lost 5 bases and J lost 1, with 12 bases in between. The CDR3 length is 15 residues. The CDR3 spells CASSQRRRSNQPQHF. CDR3 nucleotide sequence: TGTGCCAGCAGTCAAAGACGGAGAAGCAATCAGCCCCAGCATTTT.

This clonotype turned up a few times. This chain uses TRBV2 with TRBJ2-5; possibly TRBD1 or TRBD2 for D (5 bases each). There are 12 residues in the CDR3. Deletions cut 8 bases from V and 9 bases from J, with 16 bases between. Germline V CDR1 and CDR2: SNHLY, FYNNEI. This CDR3 reads CASSRGPQPQYF. The CDR3 region has the DNA TGTGCCAGCTCCCGGGGCCCCCAACCCCAGTACTTC.

This clonotype was picked up a small number of times. The rearrangement links TRBV9 to TRBJ2-5; unclear D gene. Trimming pared 4 bases from V and 5 bases from J, leaving 15 bases between. This CDR3 is 14 amino acids long. Germline-derived CDR1 and CDR2 are SGDLS and YYNGEE. The CDR3 spells CASSPKFVRETQYF. CDR3 sequence (DNA): TGTGCCAGCAGCCCCAAATTTGTTCGTGAGACCCAGTACTTC.

In this sample, this clonotype turned up many times. The chain combines TRBV2 with TRBJ2-1; D not certain. V was trimmed by 0 bases and J by 8 bases, leaving 2 bases between them. The germline V gene has CDR1 SNHLY and CDR2 FYNNEI. The CDR3 has 11 residues. This chain's CDR3 is CASSEAYEQFF. The CDR3 DNA reads TGTGCCAGCAGTGAAGCATATGAGCAGTTCTTC.

This clonotype was detected a few times. The rearrangement links TRBV9 to TRBJ1-2, with D perhaps matching TRBD1 (5 bases). From germline, CDR1 is SGDLS and CDR2 YYNGEE. Trimming stripped 3 bases from V and 1 base from J, with 31 bases between. This CDR3 comprises 21 residues. CDR3 nucleotide sequence: TGTGCCAGCAGCGCCGACCCCATAGGGGACTCTTACCCTAATTTTAACTATGGCTACACCTTC. Protein product: CASSADPIGDSYPNFNYGYTF.

This clonotype came up a few times. The V call is TRBV7-9, the J call TRBJ2-7, with 13 bases aligning to TRBD2. V was pared by 5 bases and J by 1 base, with 8 bases of the junction left unmatched. Per germline, CDR1 SEHNR and CDR2 FQNEAQ (reference sequence). The CDR3 length is 17 residues. The CDR3 spells CASSPGLAGARSYEQYF. The DNA of the CDR3 is TGTGCCAGCAGCCCAGGACTAGCGGGGGCCCGATCCTACGAGCAGTACTTC.

The table lists this clonotype with a few counts. V is TRBV3-1 and J is TRBJ2-1, with D perhaps assigned TRBD1 or TRBD2 (6 bases each). The CDR3 contains 15 residues. Trimming shortened V by 10 bases and J by 7 bases, and 23 bases separated the two germline ends. Germline V gene lookup returns CDR1 LGHDT and CDR2 YNNKEL (reference sequence). Here the CDR3 reads CATSRGGGGGNEQFF. Written as DNA, the CDR3 is TGTGCCACATCCCGAGGAGGGGGTGGGGGGAATGAGCAGTTCTTC.

This clonotype was detected many times. This chain joins TRBV7-8 and TRBJ2-3, with TRBD1 as a possible D gene (5 bases). This CDR3 is 14 amino acids long. Germline V lookup: CDR1 SGHVS, CDR2 FQNEAQ. V gave up 1 base and J gave up 1 base, with 6 bases separating them. The CDR3 sequence is CASSLEGGTDTQYF. In nucleotides, the CDR3 is TGTGCCAGCAGCTTAGAAGGGGGCACAGATACGCAGTATTTT.